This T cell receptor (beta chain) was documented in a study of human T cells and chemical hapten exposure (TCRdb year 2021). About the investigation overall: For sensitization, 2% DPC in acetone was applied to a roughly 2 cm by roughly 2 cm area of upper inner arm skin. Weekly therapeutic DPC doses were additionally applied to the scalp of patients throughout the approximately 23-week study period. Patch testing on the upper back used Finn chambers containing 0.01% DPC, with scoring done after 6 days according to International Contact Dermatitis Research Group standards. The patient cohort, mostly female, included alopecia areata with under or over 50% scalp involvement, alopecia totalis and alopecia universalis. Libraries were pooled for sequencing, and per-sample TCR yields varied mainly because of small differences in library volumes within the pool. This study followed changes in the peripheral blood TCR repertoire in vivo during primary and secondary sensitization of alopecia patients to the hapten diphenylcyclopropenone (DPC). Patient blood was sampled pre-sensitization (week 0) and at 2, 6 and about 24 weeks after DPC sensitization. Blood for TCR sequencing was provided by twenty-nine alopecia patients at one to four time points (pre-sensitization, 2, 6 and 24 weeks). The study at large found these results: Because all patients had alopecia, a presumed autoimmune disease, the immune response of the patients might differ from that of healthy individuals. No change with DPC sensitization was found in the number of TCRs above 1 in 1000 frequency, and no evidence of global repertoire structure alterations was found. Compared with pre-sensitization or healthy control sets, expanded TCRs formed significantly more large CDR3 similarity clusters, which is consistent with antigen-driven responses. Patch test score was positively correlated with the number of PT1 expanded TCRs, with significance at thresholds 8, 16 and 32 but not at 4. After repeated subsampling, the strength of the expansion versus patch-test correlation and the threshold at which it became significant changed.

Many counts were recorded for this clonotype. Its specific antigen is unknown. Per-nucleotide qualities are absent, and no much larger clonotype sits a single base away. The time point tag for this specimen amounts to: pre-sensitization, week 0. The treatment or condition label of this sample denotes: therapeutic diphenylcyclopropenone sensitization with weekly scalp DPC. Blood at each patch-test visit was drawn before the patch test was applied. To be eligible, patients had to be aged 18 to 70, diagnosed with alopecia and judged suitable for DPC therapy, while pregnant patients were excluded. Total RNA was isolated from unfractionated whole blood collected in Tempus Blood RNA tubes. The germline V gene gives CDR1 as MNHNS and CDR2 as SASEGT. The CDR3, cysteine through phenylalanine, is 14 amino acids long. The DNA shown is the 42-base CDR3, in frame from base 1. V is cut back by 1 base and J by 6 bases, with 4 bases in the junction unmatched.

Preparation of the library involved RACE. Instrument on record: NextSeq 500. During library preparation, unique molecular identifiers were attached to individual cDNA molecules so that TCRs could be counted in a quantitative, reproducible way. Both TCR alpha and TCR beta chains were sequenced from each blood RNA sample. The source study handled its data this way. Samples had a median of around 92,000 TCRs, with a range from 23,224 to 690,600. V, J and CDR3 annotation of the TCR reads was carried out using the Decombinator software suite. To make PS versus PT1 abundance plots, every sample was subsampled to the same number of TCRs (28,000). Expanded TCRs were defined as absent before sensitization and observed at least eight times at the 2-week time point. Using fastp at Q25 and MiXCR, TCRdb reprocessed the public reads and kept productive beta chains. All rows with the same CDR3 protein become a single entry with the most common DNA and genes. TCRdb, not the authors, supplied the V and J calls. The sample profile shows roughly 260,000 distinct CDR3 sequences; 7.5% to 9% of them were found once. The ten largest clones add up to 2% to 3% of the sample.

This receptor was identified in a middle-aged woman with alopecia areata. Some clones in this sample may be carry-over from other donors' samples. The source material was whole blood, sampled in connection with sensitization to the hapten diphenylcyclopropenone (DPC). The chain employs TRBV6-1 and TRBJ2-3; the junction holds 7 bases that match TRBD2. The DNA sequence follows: TGTGCCAGCAGTGAAGGGGGGGGTGCGGATACGCAGTATTTT. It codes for CASSEGGGADTQYF.